This is a list of T cell receptor beta chains from one sample in a study of identical twins. Via MiXCR, TCRdb re-called the 5' RACE reads, giving one row per CDR3 protein. This sample has about 490,000 distinct CDR3 sequences; around 15% occur once, and the top ten carry 0.35% to 0.45%. These sequences were also reported in another study, on yellow fever vaccine responses in identical twins.

Sequenced input: CD4+ T cells sorted from blood. Receptors were obtained from a woman under 30 in good health. CDR3s include the opening cysteine and the closing phenylalanine or tryptophan. Fields, in order: J gene, V gene, CDR3 length, D gene, clone size, CDR3 protein, CDR3 DNA. D genes are given only for firm matches. Clone size is not always given. Where it is, it says once, few, many or a class for expanded clones.

>TRBJ1-6|TRBV3-1|15|NA|NA
CASSQDGRVGSPLHF
TGTGCCAGCAGCCAAGATGGTAGGGTAGGATCACCCCTCCACTTT
>TRBJ2-7|TRBV10-3|12|NA|NA
CAISEGGYEQYF
TGTGCCATCAGTGAGGGGGGCTACGAGCAGTACTTC
>TRBJ2-2|TRBV7-6|16|TRBD1|few
CASSFYDRADTGELFF
TGTGCCAGCAGCTTTTACGACAGGGCCGACACCGGGGAGCTGTTTTTT
>TRBJ2-5|TRBV3-1|16|NA|few
CASSPGRTGIQETQYF
TGTGCCAGCAGCCCCGGTAGAACCGGGATCCAAGAGACCCAGTACTTC
>TRBJ2-1|TRBV11-2|16|NA|few
CASSLDSGRSYNEQFF
TGTGCCAGCAGCTTAGACAGCGGACGCTCCTACAATGAGCAGTTCTTC
>TRBJ1-2|TRBV6-2/TRBV6-3|13|TRBD1|few
CASREGQGNGYTF
TGTGCCAGCAGGGAAGGACAGGGGAATGGCTACACCTTC
>TRBJ1-1|TRBV25-1|16|TRBD1|NA
CASSESRTGGLTEAFF
TGTGCCAGCAGTGAATCAAGGACAGGGGGTTTAACTGAAGCTTTCTTT
>TRBJ2-5|TRBV4-1|17|TRBD2|NA
CASSQGNPAGGQETQYF
TGCGCCAGCAGCCAAGGGAATCCAGCGGGGGGCCAAGAGACCCAGTACTTC
>TRBJ1-1|TRBV29-1|13|NA|many
CSASDRWNTEAFF
TGCAGCGCCTCGGACCGATGGAACACTGAAGCTTTCTTT
>TRBJ2-3|TRBV7-8|14|NA|few
CASSGVGFTDTQYF
TGTGCCAGCAGCGGAGTTGGTTTCACAGATACGCAGTATTTT
>TRBJ2-3|TRBV11-2|16|NA|NA
CASSWKWRGSTDTQYF
TGTGCCAGCAGCTGGAAGTGGCGGGGAAGCACAGATACGCAGTATTTT
>TRBJ2-2|TRBV5-1|15|TRBD1|NA
CASSVDRGGTGELFF
TGCGCCAGCAGCGTGGACAGGGGAGGAACCGGGGAGCTGTTTTTT
>TRBJ1-5|TRBV4-1|17|NA|NA
CASSQEGGGKSNQPQHF
TGCGCCAGCAGCCAAGAAGGAGGGGGGAAAAGCAATCAGCCCCAGCATTTT
>TRBJ1-2|TRBV7-9|17|TRBD1|NA
CASSLMAGTGMFNGYTF
TGTGCCAGCAGCTTAATGGCCGGGACAGGCATGTTCAACGGCTACACCTTC
>TRBJ1-5|TRBV7-8|16|TRBD1|NA
CASSLPSTGGNQPQHF
TGTGCCAGCAGCTTACCCTCGACAGGGGGGAATCAGCCCCAGCATTTT
>TRBJ2-1|TRBV12-3/TRBV12-4|14|NA|NA
CASCFRQTGNEQFF
TGTGCCAGCTGTTTCAGACAGACTGGGAATGAGCAGTTCTTC
>TRBJ1-2|TRBV20-1|13|NA|few
CSARGSGSHGYTF
TGCAGTGCCCGAGGGTCGGGGTCCCATGGCTACACCTTC
>TRBJ2-3|TRBV27|16|NA|few
CASRPRTGIPTDTQYF
TGTGCCAGCAGGCCCAGGACCGGGATCCCCACAGATACGCAGTATTTT
>TRBJ2-2|TRBV12-3/TRBV12-4|15|TRBD1|NA
CASSSPQGAIGELFF
TGTGCCAGCAGTTCCCCCCAGGGGGCAATCGGGGAGCTGTTTTTT
>TRBJ2-2|TRBV3-1|17|TRBD2|NA
CASSGLAGGMNTGELFF
TGTGCCAGCTCCGGACTAGCGGGGGGTATGAACACCGGGGAGCTGTTTTTT
>TRBJ2-2|TRBV5-1|14|NA|many
CASSLAQKTGELFF
TGCGCCAGCAGCTTGGCCCAGAAAACCGGGGAGCTGTTTTTT
>TRBJ2-5|TRBV24-1|15|NA|NA
CATSDLVGQQETQYF
TGTGCCACCAGTGATTTGGTAGGACAACAAGAGACCCAGTACTTC
>TRBJ2-5|TRBV28|18|TRBD2|NA
CASTPNGLAGVGQETQYF
TGTGCCAGCACCCCGAACGGACTAGCGGGAGTAGGCCAAGAGACCCAGTACTTC
>TRBJ2-1|TRBV6-4|17|TRBD2|NA
CASSPLGGGADYNEQFF
TGTGCCAGCAGCCCCCTCGGCGGGGGGGCCGATTACAATGAGCAGTTCTTC
>TRBJ1-1|TRBV5-1|15|TRBD1|many
CASSLVGQGNTEAFF
TGCGCCAGCAGCTTGGTGGGACAGGGGAACACTGAAGCTTTCTTT
>TRBJ2-1|TRBV5-1|11|NA|many
CASSFNNEQFF
TGTGCCAGCAGCTTTAACAATGAGCAGTTCTTC
>TRBJ2-5|TRBV10-3|14|NA|NA
CAISMTGPQETQYF
TGTGCCATCAGCATGACAGGCCCACAAGAGACCCAGTACTTC
>TRBJ2-7|TRBV20-1|13|NA|NA
CSARANAYYEQYF
TGCAGTGCTAGAGCGAACGCATACTACGAGCAGTACTTC
>TRBJ1-4|TRBV12-3/TRBV12-4|14|NA|many
CASSLLGGREKLFF
TGTGCCAGCAGTCTTCTGGGGGGTAGGGAAAAACTGTTTTTT
>TRBJ1-5|TRBV28|16|TRBD1|NA
CASSSWDRVVNQPQHF
TGTGCCAGCAGTTCCTGGGACAGGGTTGTCAATCAGCCCCAGCATTTT
>TRBJ2-3|TRBV4-1|15|NA|NA
CASSPGRAAGDTQYF
TGCGCCAGCAGCCCAGGTAGGGCAGCAGGAGATACGCAGTATTTT
>TRBJ2-1|TRBV3-1|13|NA|few
CASSQDPAGEQFF
TGTGCCAGCAGCCAAGATCCAGCGGGTGAGCAGTTCTTC
>TRBJ1-2|TRBV5-4|12|NA|NA
CASSTGPAGYTF
TGTGCCAGCAGCACAGGACCGGCGGGCTACACCTTC
>TRBJ2-2|TRBV12-3/TRBV12-4|16|TRBD2|NA
CASSSLAGLNTGELFF
TGTGCCAGCAGTTCGCTAGCGGGGCTAAACACCGGGGAGCTGTTTTTT
>TRBJ2-2|TRBV7-8|19|NA|few
CASSLVVLWGSHNTGELFF
TGTGCCAGCAGCTTAGTAGTTCTTTGGGGGAGCCATAACACCGGGGAGCTGTTTTTT
>TRBJ1-5|TRBV12-3/TRBV12-4|14|TRBD1|many
CASSLGQKIQPQHF
TGTGCCAGCAGCCTGGGACAGAAGATTCAGCCCCAGCATTTT
>TRBJ2-2|TRBV20-1|12|NA|many
CSARGWTGELFF
TGCAGTGCTAGAGGCTGGACCGGGGAGCTGTTTTTT
>TRBJ2-7|TRBV5-6|15|NA|NA
CASSTRGGYQYEQYF
TGTGCCAGCAGCACCCGCGGGGGCTACCAGTACGAGCAGTACTTC
>TRBJ2-1|TRBV2|19|NA|NA
CTSSLTRTGGLASYNEQFF
TGTACCAGCAGTTTAACCCGGACAGGGGGACTAGCGTCGTACAATGAGCAGTTCTTC
>TRBJ2-1|TRBV5-1|11|NA|NA
CASSWENEQFF
TGCGCCAGCAGCTGGGAGAATGAGCAGTTCTTC
>TRBJ2-1|TRBV5-1|17|TRBD1|NA
CASSSRDRGQGYNEQFF
TGCGCCAGCAGCTCCCGGGACAGGGGGCAAGGCTACAATGAGCAGTTCTTC
>TRBJ2-7|TRBV9|15|NA|few
CASSVAPSVSYEQYF
TGTGCCAGCAGCGTAGCTCCTAGCGTGTCCTACGAGCAGTACTTC
>TRBJ2-5|TRBV5-1|15|TRBD2|many
CASSLTGGLQETQYF
TGCGCCAGCAGCTTAACGGGAGGCCTCCAAGAGACCCAGTACTTC
>TRBJ2-3|TRBV20-1|13|NA|NA
CSAPKGSTDTQYF
TGCAGTGCCCCGAAGGGTAGCACAGATACGCAGTATTTT
>TRBJ2-5|TRBV5-1|15|NA|few
CASSGGYSKQETQYF
TGCGCCAGCAGCGGCGGGTATTCAAAACAAGAGACCCAGTACTTC
>TRBJ1-2|TRBV4-2|19|TRBD1|NA
CASSLKIPGGTGVNYGYTF
TGTGCCAGCAGCCTCAAAATCCCCGGGGGGACAGGGGTTAACTATGGCTACACCTTC
>TRBJ1-2|TRBV6-1|16|NA|few
CASRRTKQPASYGYTF
TGTGCCAGCAGACGAACGAAACAGCCAGCCTCTTATGGCTACACCTTC
>TRBJ2-2|TRBV29-1|13|TRBD1|few
CSVPQGVTGELFF
TGCAGCGTCCCGCAGGGGGTGACCGGGGAGCTGTTTTTT
>TRBJ2-1|TRBV20-1|11|TRBD2|few
CSAGLANEQFF
TGCAGTGCTGGACTAGCCAATGAGCAGTTCTTC